What follows are 28 T cell receptor beta chains derived from one specimen sequenced in a study of blood T cells in healthy people across ages. The authors ran a second PCR of 7 to 11 cycles using a sample-barcoded 5' primer and a J-beta primer mix. Via MiXCR, TCRdb re-called the 5' RACE reads, giving one row per CDR3 protein. This sample has just under 550,000 distinct CDR3 sequences; approximately 25% occur once, and the top ten carry less than 9%. These data were also reused for a study on T cells of mothers and their children.

Sequencing was performed on blood. The receptors derive from a boy aged 5-17 years in good health.

The V call is TRBV4-1, the J call TRBJ2-5, with TRBD2 matching over 7 bases. The germline gives CDR1 MGHRA, CDR2 YSYEKL. The CDR3 covers 16 residues. J was trimmed by 4 bases and V by 5 bases; bases with no gene match: 13. The CDR3 here is CASSSYRDGRRETQYF. DNA for the CDR3: TGCGCCAGCAGCTCATACCGGGACGGGAGGAGAGAGACCCAGTACTTC.

The chain carries TRBV29-1 and TRBJ2-7; TRBD2 might be the D (6 bases). The CDR3 is made up of 12 amino acids. Germline V lookup: CDR1 SQVTM, CDR2 ANQGSEA. Trimming cost V 6 bases and J 0 bases, with 9 bases left between them. Written as DNA, the CDR3 is TGCAGCGTGGGGACTGTCTCCTACGAGCAGTACTTC. Translating it yields CSVGTVSYEQYF.

This clonotype turned up a few times. The CDR3 DNA reads TGTGCCAGCAGCTTACTAGCGGGCCACAATGAGCAGTTCTTC. This gives the protein CASSLLAGHNEQFF. The V call is TRBV7-9, the J call TRBJ2-1; TRBD2 aligns across 8 bases. With V trimmed by 2 bases and J by 5 bases, 2 bases remained unmatched. CDR1 is SEHNR, CDR2 FQNEAQ, per germline (reference sequence). The CDR3 has 14 residues.

V and J are TRBV11-2 and TRBJ2-7; D remains unclear. CDR1 SGHAT and CDR2 FQNNGV come from the germline V gene. V lost 4 bases to trimming and J lost 0 bases, with 13 bases between them. The CDR3 contains 15 residues. Here the CDR3 DNA reads TGTGCCAGCAGCTATTCGGCGGTTAGCTCCTACGAGCAGTACTTC. Protein: CASSYSAVSSYEQYF.

There are a few counts of this clonotype. The chain uses TRBV10-3 and TRBJ2-7; 10 positions match TRBD2. Per the germline V gene, CDR1 is ENHRY and CDR2 is SYGVKD. The trim removed 5 bases at V and 0 bases at J, leaving 4 bases unmatched. The CDR3 loop spans 15 amino acids. CDR3 sequence: CAISPTSGTSYEQYF. CDR3 DNA sequence: TGTGCCATCAGTCCAACTAGCGGGACCTCCTACGAGCAGTACTTC.

The J gene is TRBJ2-2, the V gene TRBV7-9; no clear D. The CDR3 sequence is 15 residues long. From germline, CDR1 is SEHNR and CDR2 FQNEAQ (reference sequence). V was cut by 1 base and J by 1 base, with 7 bases left in between. This CDR3 reads CASSLGTVNTGELFF. The CDR3 DNA is TGTGCCAGCAGCTTAGGGACGGTGAACACCGGGGAGCTGTTTTTT.

CDR3 residues: CASSPRSRNEQFF. For the CDR3, the DNA is TGTGCCAGCAGCCCCCGATCCCGGAATGAGCAGTTCTTC. The chain joins TRBV7-9 to TRBJ2-1; D is undetermined. V was pared by 5 bases and J by 7 bases, with 12 bases between. There are 13 residues in the CDR3. Germline V gives CDR1 SEHNR, CDR2 FQNEAQ (reference sequence).

This clonotype was counted a few times. V gene TRBV6-1 combines with J gene TRBJ1-2, with 7 nucleotides matching TRBD1. The ends lost 4 bases at V and 10 bases at J; junction bases unmatched: 15. Germline V gives CDR1 MNHNS, CDR2 SASEGT. The CDR3 length is 15 residues. The CDR3 region has the DNA TGTGCCAGCAGTGGCCGGGACAGCTACTATGGAGACTACACCTTC. Its protein product is CASSGRDSYYGDYTF.

This clonotype was recorded many times. This chain joins TRBV20-1 and TRBJ2-7; 12 bases are shared with TRBD2. CDR1 DFQATT and CDR2 SNEGSKA come from the germline V gene (reference sequence). The J segment lost 0 bases and the V segment lost 1 base, leaving 1 base of the junction unmatched. This CDR3 spans 15 amino acids. CDR3 region: CSARGLAGDSYEQYF. CDR3 DNA: TGCAGTGCTAGAGGACTAGCGGGGGACTCCTACGAGCAGTACTTC.

Only a few counts were recorded for this clonotype. This sequence joins TRBV20-1 and TRBJ2-1; no reliable D call. Germline loops: CDR1 DFQATT, CDR2 SNEGSKA (reference sequence). The CDR3 covers 18 residues. The V end lost 0 bases, the J end lost 0 bases, and 18 bases lay between the germline ends. CDR3 in amino acids: CSARESIQAWSSYNEQFF. DNA for the CDR3: TGCAGTGCTAGAGAGTCAATCCAGGCCTGGAGCTCCTACAATGAGCAGTTCTTC.

This clonotype was counted a few times. The DNA of the CDR3 is TGCGCCAGCAGCCCCTCTAGCGGAGCGTCCTACAATGAGCAGTTCTTC. It is translated as CASSPSSGASYNEQFF. The V gene is TRBV5-1, the J gene TRBJ2-1, with 7 nucleotides matching TRBD2. The germline gives CDR1 SGHRS, CDR2 YFSETQ. With 4 bases clipped from V and 1 base from J, the junction kept 8 bases outside the gene matches. This CDR3 has 16 amino acids.

J is TRBJ2-2 and V is TRBV10-3; 9 positions agree with TRBD1. This CDR3 region has 19 residues. The V segment lost 6 bases and the J segment 0 bases; nucleotides outside the gene matches: 14. CDR1 ENHRY and CDR2 SYGVKD come from the germline V gene. The CDR3 DNA reads TGTGCCATCAGGGAAGGGACAGGGAGTTTAAGACCGAACACCGGGGAGCTGTTTTTT. It encodes CAIREGTGSLRPNTGELFF.

This clonotype was counted many times. The rearrangement uses TRBV7-9 and TRBJ1-2; no firm D call. Germline V CDR1 and CDR2: SEHNR, FQNEAQ (reference sequence). Trimming shortened V by 6 bases and J by 7 bases, and 15 bases separated the two germline ends. The CDR3 is 13 amino acids. The CDR3 DNA reads as TGTGCCAGCAGTTCCGACCGACTTCTTGGCTACACCTTC. Translation: CASSSDRLLGYTF.

This clonotype appeared many times. The CDR3 loop is CASSLDRVNEQFF. The CDR3 DNA reads as TGTGCCAGCAGTTTAGACAGGGTCAATGAGCAGTTCTTC. V and J are TRBV28 and TRBJ2-1; 7 bases align to TRBD1. Trimming removed 2 bases from V and 6 bases from J; junction bases left unmatched: 1. This CDR3 has 13 residues. The germline V gene has CDR1 MDHEN and CDR2 SYDVKM. Full variable domain (rest looked up from reference TRBV28 and TRBJ2-1): DVKVTQSSRYLVKRTGEKVFLECVQDMDHENMFWYRQDPGLGLRLIYFSYDVKMKEKGDIPEGYSVSREKKERFSLILESASTNQTSMYLCASSLDRVNEQFFGPGTRLTVL.

This clonotype was seen more than once but under ten times. The chain joins TRBV12-3 or TRBV12-4 to TRBJ2-7; no firm D call. The V and J ends lost 3 bases and 0 bases respectively, with 9 bases between them. This CDR3 contains 14 residues. The CDR3 DNA reads as TGTGCCAGCAGTTTGCCCGGGCACTCCTACGAGCAGTACTTC. Amino acid sequence: CASSLPGHSYEQYF.

The rearrangement uses TRBV2 and TRBJ2-5; D is unclear. The end of the DNA fits TRBJ2-1 better, so the J call may be wrong. The CDR3 totals 15 residues. In germline, CDR1 is SNHLY, CDR2 FYNNEI. The CDR3 sequence: CASSDTVPPWNEQFF. CDR3 nucleotides: TGTGCCAGCAGTGATACGGTCCCCCCTTGGAATGAGCAGTTCTTC.

This clonotype has only a few counts. This may arise from a read error, as a much more abundant clone is one base away. The conserved closing phenylalanine or tryptophan is absent in this CDR3, likely reflecting a read error. The rearrangement joins TRBV29-1 to TRBJ1-2; no clear D gene. This CDR3 has 13 residues. Germline CDR1 reads SQVTM; CDR2 reads ANQGSEA. Trimming stripped 1 base from V and 3 bases from J, with 9 bases between. CDR3 in amino acids: CSVEVAGYYGYTL. The CDR3 DNA sequence: TGCAGCGTTGAAGTGGCAGGCTACTATGGCTACACCCTC.

The chain links TRBV12-3 or TRBV12-4 to TRBJ1-4; D remains ambiguous. Trimming pared 2 bases from V and 0 bases from J, leaving 10 bases between. The CDR3 length is 16 residues. The CDR3 nucleotides read TGTGCCAGCAGTTTAATTGGATCTCCAACTAATGAAAAACTGTTTTTT. It translates to CASSLIGSPTNEKLFF.

In this sample, this clonotype turned up a few times. A much larger clone lies one base from this, so it may be a read error. The chain uses TRBV9 and TRBJ2-5; D is possibly TRBD1 (5 bases). Gene TRBJ2-1 matches the end of the DNA better, so the J call may be wrong. From germline, CDR1 is SGDLS and CDR2 YYNGEE. CDR3 length: 13 residues. The CDR3 loop reads CASREGDYNEQFF. The CDR3 bases are TGTGCCAGCAGAGAAGGGGACTACAATGAGCAGTTCTTC.

V gene TRBV30 combines with J gene TRBJ1-1; D unresolved. Germline V gene sequence: CDR1 GTSNPN, CDR2 SVGIG (reference sequence). The CDR3 is 11 residues long. Trimming cost V 1 base and J 9 bases, with 9 bases left between them. The CDR3 nucleotides are TGTGCCTGGAGTGCGGGGTTCCAAGCTTTCTTT. It yields the protein CAWSAGFQAFF.

The gene calls are TRBV7-3 and TRBJ2-2; the D is unclear. Trimming cost V 5 bases and J 5 bases, with 12 bases left between them. Germline V gene data show CDR1 as SGHTA and CDR2 as FQGTGA. This CDR3 comprises 14 residues. CDR3 DNA sequence: TGTGCCAGCAGCCCCCTGGCTGGAACCGGGGAGCTGTTTTTT. Translation: CASSPLAGTGELFF.

In this sample, this clonotype turned up a few times. The chain joins TRBV6-2 or TRBV6-3 to TRBJ1-1; possibly TRBD1 for D (5 bases). Trimming shortened V by 7 bases and J by 1 base, and 13 bases separated the two germline ends. This CDR3 is built from 14 residues. Germline V gene sequence: CDR1 MNHEY, CDR2 SVGEGT. For the CDR3, the DNA is TGTGCCAGCATCGGTCGAGGGGCGAACACTGAAGCTTTCTTT. Translation: CASIGRGANTEAFF.

The V and J genes are TRBV5-8 and TRBJ2-5, with 12 positions matching TRBD1. The CDR3 has 15 residues. V trimming: 3 bases; J trimming: 5 bases; junction bases outside the gene matches: 5. Per the germline V gene, CDR1 is SGHTS and CDR2 is YDEGEE. The CDR3 loop reads CASSSGTGGFETQYF. CDR3 nucleotide sequence: TGTGCCAGCAGCTCCGGGACAGGGGGCTTTGAGACCCAGTACTTC.

V usage is TRBV6-1 and J usage is TRBJ2-3; D not resolved. Germline V CDR1 and CDR2: MNHNS, SASEGT. The ends were cut back, 2 bases at V and 1 base at J, with 10 bases in the middle. The CDR3 consists of 15 residues. In DNA form, the CDR3 reads TGTGCCAGCAGTGAACGTGCGGAACGCACAGATACGCAGTATTTT. Translation gives CASSERAERTDTQYF.

This clonotype was counted between two and nine times. The chain recombines TRBV7-6 with TRBJ2-7, with a tentative D call TRBD1 (5 bases). The end of the DNA fits TRBJ2-1 better, so the J call may be wrong. Germline assignment: CDR1 SGHVS and CDR2 FNYEAQ. This CDR3 is built from 14 residues. In DNA form, the CDR3 reads TGTGCCAGCAGCGGGCTCGACAGCCACAATGAGCAGTTCTTC. This sequence encodes CASSGLDSHNEQFF.

Worth noting for this clonotype: One end of the junction fails to match germline, which may point to a read error. In DNA form, the CDR3 reads TGCAGTGCTAGGGTCGTTGGGGGGAACACTGTAGCTTTCTTT. This codes for CSARVVGGNTVAFF. The V call is TRBV20-1, the J call TRBJ1-1; D is perhaps TRBD1 (5 bases). Germline V lookup: CDR1 DFQATT, CDR2 SNEGSKA (reference sequence). The CDR3 runs 14 residues.

The table lists this clonotype with a few counts. This chain uses TRBV5-5 with TRBJ2-5; D remains ambiguous. This CDR3 contains 15 residues. Trimming took off 2 bases at V and 4 bases at J, with 15 bases between the two ends. Germline CDR1 SGHKS, CDR2 YYEKEE (reference sequence). The CDR3 is CASSFHPTIGETQYF. Written as DNA, the CDR3 is TGTGCCAGCAGCTTCCACCCAACTATCGGAGAGACCCAGTACTTC.

The CDR3 here is CASSVQTGGNIQYF. Written as DNA, the CDR3 is TGTGCCAGCAGCGTACAGACAGGGGGAAACATTCAGTACTTC. The rearrangement links TRBV9 to TRBJ2-4, with 9 bases lining up with TRBD1. Unmatched junction bases numbered 2, after V lost 1 base and J lost 6 bases. The germline V gene has CDR1 SGDLS and CDR2 YYNGEE. The CDR3 covers 14 residues.